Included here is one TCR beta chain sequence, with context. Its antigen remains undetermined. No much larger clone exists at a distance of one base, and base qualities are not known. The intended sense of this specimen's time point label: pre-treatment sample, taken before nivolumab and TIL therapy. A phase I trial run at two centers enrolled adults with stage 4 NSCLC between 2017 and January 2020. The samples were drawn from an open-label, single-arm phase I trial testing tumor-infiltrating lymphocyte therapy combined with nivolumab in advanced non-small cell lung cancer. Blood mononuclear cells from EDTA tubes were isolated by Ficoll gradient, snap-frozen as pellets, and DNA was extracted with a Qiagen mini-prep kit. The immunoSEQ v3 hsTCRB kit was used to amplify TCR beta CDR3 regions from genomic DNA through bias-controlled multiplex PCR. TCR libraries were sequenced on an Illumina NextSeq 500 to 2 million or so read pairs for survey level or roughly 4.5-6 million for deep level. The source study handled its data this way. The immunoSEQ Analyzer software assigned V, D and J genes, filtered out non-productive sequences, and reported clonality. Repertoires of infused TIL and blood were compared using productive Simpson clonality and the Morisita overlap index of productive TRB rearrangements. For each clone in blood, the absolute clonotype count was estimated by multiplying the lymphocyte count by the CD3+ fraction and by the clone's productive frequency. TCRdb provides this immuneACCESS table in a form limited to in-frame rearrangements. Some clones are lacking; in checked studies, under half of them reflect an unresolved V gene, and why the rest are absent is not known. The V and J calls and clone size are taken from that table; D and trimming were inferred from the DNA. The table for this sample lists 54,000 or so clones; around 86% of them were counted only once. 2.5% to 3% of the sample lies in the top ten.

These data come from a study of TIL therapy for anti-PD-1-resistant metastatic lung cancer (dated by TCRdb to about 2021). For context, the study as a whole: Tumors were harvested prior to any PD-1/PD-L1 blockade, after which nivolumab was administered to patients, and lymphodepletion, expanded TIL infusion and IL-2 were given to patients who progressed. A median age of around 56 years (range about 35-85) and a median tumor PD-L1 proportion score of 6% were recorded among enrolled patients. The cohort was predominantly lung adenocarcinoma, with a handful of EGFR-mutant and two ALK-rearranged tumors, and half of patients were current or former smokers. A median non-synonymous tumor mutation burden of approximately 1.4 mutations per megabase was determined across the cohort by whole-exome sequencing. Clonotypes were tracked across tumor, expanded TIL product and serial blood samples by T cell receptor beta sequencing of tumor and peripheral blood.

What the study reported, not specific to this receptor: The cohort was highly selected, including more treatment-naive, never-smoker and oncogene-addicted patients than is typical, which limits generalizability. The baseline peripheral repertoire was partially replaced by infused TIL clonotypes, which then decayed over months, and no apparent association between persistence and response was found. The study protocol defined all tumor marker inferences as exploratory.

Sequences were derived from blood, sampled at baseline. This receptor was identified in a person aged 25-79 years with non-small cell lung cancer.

The bases are TGTGCCAGCACGGAGCTAAGGGGGGGCCTTAGCACAGATACGCAGTATTTT. Its translation is CASTELRGGLSTDTQYF. The rearranged chain carries TRBV5-6 and TRBJ2-3; perhaps TRBD2 is the D gene, with 7 bases matching. Trimming at the junction amounts to 6 bases on V and 0 bases on J, and the germline ends lie 20 bases apart. The germline V gene specifies SGHDT as CDR1 and YYEEEE as CDR2. The CDR3 runs 17 amino acids, cysteine and phenylalanine included. Only the CDR3 DNA stays, 51 bases, in frame from base 1.